This T cell receptor (beta chain) was retrieved from a study of cytomegalovirus exposure and HLA in healthy donors. Points from the study as a whole: In a later analysis, the majority of CMV-associated beta chains seemingly showed HLA restriction. Analyses of presence and absence presupposed an approximately uniform sequencing depth across donors. Analysis was carried out at a later point, and it linked a missense DCLRE1C variant to TCR beta V- and J-gene trimming.

The CDR3 runs 13 residues. Germline loops: CDR1 WNHNN, CDR2 SYGVQD (reference sequence). Trimming removed 5 bases at V and 0 bases at J, with 7 bases between. This clone was observed a single time. What it binds is not known. Primers included in the PCR were 60 Vbeta and 13 Jbeta primers. TCRdb keeps only in-frame clones here, not all; method: immunoSEQ multiplex PCR. The sample has about 82,000 clones, approximately 69% seen once; the top ten hold 20% to 25%. This clonotype was obtained from a woman aged 50 to 60 in good health and CMV-seropositive. This chain connects TRBV10-1 to TRBJ1-1; perhaps TRBD1 as D (5 bases). Sequencing input: PBMCs. CDR3 bases: TGCGCCAGCAGTAAGACAGTGAACACTGAAGCTTTCTTT. It encodes CASSKTVNTEAFF.